The T cell receptor (beta chain) described here comes from a study of blood T cells in healthy people across ages. Overall study results and limits: Researchers report that TCR beta diversity correlated strongly with naive T cell percentage.

A J-beta primer mix and a sample-barcoded 5' primer were used in a second PCR of roughly 7 to 12 cycles. Each cDNA molecule was tagged by a template-switch adaptor with 12 random nucleotides. TCRdb itself ran the 5' RACE reads through MiXCR, one entry per CDR3 protein. The data hold roughly 560,000 distinct CDR3 sequences, with 20% to 30% observed a single time. This clonotype was detected a few times. Antigen unknown. V lost 3 bases and J lost 5; bases outside the gene matches: 17. There are 19 residues in the CDR3. This same sample was also part of a study on T cells of mothers and their children.

The sample was blood. The sequence derives from a boy younger than 18 in good health. The V gene is TRBV23-1, the J gene TRBJ2-1; 9 bases match TRBD2. TRBV23-1 is sorted into the ORF group, with uncertain function. The CDR3 DNA sequence: TGCGCCAGCAGTCACCGCCTGGGTAGCGGGAGTTTTATCCACAATGAGCAGTTCTTC. This sequence encodes CASSHRLGSGSFIHNEQFF.